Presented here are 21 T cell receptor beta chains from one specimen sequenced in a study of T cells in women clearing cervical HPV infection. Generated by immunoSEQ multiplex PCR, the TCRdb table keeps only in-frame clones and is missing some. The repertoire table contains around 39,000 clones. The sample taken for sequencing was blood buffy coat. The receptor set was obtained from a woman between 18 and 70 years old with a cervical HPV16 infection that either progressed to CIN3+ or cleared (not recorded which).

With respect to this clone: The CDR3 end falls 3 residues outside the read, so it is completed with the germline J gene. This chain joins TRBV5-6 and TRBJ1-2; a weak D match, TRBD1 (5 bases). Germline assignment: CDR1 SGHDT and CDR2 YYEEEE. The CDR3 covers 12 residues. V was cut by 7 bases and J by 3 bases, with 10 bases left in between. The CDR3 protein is CASSTEDYGYTF. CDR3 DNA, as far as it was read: TGTGCCAGCTCGACAGAAGACTATGGC.

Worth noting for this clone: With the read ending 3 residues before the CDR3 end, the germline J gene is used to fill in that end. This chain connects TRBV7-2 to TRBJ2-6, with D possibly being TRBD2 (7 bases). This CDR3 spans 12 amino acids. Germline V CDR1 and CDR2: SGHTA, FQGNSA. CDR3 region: CASSHGGTLLTF. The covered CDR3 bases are TGTGCCAGCAGCCACGGGGGGACACTC.

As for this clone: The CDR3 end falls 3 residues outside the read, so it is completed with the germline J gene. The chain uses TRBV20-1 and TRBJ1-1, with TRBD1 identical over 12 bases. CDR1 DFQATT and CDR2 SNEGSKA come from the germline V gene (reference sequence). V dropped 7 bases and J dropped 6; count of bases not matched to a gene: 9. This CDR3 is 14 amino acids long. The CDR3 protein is CSDAGQGARSEAFF. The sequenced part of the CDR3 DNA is TGCAGTGATGCGGGACAGGGGGCGAGGTCTGAA.

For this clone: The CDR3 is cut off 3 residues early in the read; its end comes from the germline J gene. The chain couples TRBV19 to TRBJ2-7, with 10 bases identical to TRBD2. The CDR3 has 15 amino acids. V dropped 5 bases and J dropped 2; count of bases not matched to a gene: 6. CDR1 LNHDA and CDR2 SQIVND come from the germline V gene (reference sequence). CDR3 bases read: TGTGCCAGTAGTTTTGGGCTAGCGGGAGCCTACGAG. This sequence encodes CASSFGLAGAYE. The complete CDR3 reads CASSFGLAGAYEQYF.

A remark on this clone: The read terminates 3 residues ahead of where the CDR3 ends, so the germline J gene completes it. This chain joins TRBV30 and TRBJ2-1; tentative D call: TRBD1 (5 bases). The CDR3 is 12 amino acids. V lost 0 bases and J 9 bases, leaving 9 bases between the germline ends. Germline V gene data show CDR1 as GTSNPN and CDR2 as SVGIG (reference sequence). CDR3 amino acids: CAWSVGVGEQFF. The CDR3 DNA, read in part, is TGTGCCTGGAGTGTAGGGGTCGGTGAG.

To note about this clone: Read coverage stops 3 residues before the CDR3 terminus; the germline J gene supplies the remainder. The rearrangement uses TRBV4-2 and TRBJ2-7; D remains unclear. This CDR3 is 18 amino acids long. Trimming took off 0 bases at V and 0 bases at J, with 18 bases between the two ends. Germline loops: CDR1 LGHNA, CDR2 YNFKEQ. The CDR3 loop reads CASSQEGPSTLSSYEQYF. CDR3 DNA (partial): TGTGCCAGCAGCCAAGAGGGCCCTTCGACCCTGAGCTCCTACGAG.

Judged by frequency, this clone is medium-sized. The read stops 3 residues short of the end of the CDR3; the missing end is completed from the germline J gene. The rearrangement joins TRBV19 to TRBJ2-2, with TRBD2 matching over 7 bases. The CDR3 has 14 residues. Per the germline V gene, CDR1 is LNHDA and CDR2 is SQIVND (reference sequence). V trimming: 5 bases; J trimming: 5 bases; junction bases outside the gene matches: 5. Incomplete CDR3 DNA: TGTGCCAGTAGTTGGCGGGGGTCAACCGGGGAG. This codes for CASSWRGSTGE. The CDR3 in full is CASSWRGSTGELFF.

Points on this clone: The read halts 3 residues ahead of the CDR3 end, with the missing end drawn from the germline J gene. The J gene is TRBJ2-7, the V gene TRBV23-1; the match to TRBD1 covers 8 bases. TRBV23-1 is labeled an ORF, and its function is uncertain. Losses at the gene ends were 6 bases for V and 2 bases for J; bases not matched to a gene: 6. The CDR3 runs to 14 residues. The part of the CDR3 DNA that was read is TGCGCCAGCAGGGCAACAGGGGGTCCCTACGAG. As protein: CASRATGGPYE. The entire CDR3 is CASRATGGPYEQYF.

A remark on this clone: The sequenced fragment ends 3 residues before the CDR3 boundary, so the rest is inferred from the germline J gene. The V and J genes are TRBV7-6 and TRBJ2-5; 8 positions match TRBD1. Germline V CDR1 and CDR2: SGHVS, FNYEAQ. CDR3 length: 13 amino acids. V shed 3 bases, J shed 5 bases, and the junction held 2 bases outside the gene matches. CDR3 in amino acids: CASSFGQGETQYF. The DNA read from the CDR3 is TGTGCCAGCAGCTTCGGACAGGGTGAGACC.

Incomplete CDR3 DNA: TGCAGTGCTAGAGATTGGGGACAGGGTGACGAGACC. This translates into CSARDWGQGDET. The whole CDR3 sequence reads CSARDWGQGDETQYF. This chain connects TRBV20-1 to TRBJ2-5, with 9 bases identical to TRBD1. The CDR3 is cut off 3 residues early in the read; its end comes from the germline J gene. Germline V lookup: CDR1 DFQATT, CDR2 SNEGSKA (reference sequence). The ends lost 0 bases at V and 5 bases at J; junction bases unmatched: 7. The CDR3 contains 15 residues.

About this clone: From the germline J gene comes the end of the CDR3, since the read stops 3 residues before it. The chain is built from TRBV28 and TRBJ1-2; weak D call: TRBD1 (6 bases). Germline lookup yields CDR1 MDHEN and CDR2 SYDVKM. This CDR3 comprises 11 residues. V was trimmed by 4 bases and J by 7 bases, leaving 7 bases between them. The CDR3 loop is CASSSGAGYTF. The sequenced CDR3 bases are TGTGCCAGCAGTTCAGGGGCTGGC.

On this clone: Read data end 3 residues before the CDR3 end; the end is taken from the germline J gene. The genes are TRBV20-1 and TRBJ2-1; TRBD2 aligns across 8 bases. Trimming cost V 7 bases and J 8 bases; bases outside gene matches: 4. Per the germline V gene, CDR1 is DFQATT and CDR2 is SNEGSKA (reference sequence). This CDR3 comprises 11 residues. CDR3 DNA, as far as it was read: TGCAGTGAACTAGCGGATTATGAG. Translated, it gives CSELADYE. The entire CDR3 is CSELADYEQFF.

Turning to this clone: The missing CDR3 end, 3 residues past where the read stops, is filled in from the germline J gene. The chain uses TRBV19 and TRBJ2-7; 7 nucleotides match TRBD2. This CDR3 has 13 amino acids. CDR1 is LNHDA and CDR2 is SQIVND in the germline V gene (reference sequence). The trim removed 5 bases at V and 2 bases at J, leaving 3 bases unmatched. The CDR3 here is CASSSGGPYEQYF. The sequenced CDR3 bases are TGTGCCAGTAGTTCGGGGGGACCCTACGAG.

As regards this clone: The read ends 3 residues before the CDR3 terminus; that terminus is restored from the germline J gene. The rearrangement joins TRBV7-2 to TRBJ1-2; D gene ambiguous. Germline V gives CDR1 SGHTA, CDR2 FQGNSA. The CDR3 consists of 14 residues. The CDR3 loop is CASSLQSSTDTYTF. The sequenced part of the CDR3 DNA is TGTGCCAGCAGCTTACAATCTAGCACAGATACC.

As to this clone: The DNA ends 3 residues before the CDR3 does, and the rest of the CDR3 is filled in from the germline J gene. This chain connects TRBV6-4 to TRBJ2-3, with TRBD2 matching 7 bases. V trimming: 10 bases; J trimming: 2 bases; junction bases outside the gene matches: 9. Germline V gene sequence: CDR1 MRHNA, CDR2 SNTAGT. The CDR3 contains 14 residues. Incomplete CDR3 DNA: TGTGCCACCCGCAGCGGGGCCCACACAGATACG. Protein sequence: CATRSGAHTDT. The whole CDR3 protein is CATRSGAHTDTQYF.

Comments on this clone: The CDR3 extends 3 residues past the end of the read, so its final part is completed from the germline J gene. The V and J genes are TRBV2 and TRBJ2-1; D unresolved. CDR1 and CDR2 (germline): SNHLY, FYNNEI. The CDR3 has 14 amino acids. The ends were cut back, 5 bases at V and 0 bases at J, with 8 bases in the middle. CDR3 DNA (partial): TGTGCCAGCAGTCCCTCTAGCTCCTACAATGAG. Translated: CASSPSSSYNE. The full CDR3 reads CASSPSSSYNEQFF.

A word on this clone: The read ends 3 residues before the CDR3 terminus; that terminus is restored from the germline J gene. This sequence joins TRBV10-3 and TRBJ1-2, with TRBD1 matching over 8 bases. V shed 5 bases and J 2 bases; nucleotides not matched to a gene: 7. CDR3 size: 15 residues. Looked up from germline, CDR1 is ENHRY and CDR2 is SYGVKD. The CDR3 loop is CAISHPGQANYGYTF. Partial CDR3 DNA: TGTGCCATCAGTCATCCGGGACAGGCAAACTATGGC.

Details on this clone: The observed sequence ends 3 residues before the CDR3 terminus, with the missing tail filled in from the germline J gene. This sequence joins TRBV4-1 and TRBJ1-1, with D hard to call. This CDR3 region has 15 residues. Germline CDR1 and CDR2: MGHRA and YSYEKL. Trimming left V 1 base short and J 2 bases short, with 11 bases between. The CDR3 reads CASSQADGRNTEAFF. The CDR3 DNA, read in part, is TGCGCCAGCAGCCAAGCAGATGGCCGTAACACTGAA.

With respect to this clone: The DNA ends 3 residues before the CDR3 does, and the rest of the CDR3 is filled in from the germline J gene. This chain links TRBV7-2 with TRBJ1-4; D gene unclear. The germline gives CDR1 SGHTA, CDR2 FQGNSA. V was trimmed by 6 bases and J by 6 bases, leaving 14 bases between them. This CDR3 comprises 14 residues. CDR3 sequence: CASSPSGFDEKLFF. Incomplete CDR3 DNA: TGTGCCAGCAGTCCAAGCGGGTTTGATGAAAAA.

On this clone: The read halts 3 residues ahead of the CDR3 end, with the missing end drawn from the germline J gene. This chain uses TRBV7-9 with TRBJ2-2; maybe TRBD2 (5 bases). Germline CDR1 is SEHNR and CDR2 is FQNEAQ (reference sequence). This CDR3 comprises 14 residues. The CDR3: CASSFWTGSSPLFF. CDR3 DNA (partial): TGTGCCAGCAGCTTCTGGACGGGGAGTTCACCG.

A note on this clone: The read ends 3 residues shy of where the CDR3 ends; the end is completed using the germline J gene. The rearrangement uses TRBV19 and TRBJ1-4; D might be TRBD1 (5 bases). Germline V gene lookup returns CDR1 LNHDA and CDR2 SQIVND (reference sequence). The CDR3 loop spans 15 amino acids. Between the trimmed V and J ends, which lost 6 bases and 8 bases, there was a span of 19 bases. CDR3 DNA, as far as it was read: TGTGCCAGTAGCCCGACACGGGGGGTAGGGGAAAAA. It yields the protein CASSPTRGVGEK. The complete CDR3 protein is CASSPTRGVGEKLFF.